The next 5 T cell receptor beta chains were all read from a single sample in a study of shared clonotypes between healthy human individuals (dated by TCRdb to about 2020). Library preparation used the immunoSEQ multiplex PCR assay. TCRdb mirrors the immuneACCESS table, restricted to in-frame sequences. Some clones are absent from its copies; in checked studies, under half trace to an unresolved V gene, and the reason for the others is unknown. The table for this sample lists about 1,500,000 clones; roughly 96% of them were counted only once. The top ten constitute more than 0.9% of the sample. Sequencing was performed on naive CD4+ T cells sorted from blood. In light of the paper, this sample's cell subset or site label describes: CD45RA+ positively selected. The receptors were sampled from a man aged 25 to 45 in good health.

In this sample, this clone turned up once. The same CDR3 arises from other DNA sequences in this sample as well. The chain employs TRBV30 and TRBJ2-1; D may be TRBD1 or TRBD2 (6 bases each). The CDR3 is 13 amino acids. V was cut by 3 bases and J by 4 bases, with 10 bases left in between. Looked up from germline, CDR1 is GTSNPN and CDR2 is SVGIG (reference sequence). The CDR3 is CAWSGGSYNEQFF. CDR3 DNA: TGTGCCTGGAGCGGGGGCTCTTACAATGAGCAGTTCTTC.

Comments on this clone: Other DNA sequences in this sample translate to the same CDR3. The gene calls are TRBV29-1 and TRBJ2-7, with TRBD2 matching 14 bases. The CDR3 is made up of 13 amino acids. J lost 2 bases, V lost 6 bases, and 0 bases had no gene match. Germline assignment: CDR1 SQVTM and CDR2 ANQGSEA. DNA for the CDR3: TGCAGCGTGGGACTAGCGGGAGCCTACGAGCAGTACTTC. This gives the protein CSVGLAGAYEQYF.

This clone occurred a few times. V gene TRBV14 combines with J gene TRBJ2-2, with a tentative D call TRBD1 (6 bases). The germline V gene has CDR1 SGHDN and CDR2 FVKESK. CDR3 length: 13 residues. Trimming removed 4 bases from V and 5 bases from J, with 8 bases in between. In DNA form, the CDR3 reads TGTGCCAGCAGCCCCCAGGGGACCGGGGAGCTGTTTTTT. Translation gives CASSPQGTGELFF.

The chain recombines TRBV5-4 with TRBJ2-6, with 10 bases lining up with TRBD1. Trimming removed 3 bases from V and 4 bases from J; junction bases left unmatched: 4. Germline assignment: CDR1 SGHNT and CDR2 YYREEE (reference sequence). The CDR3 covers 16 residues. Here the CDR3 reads CASSSDRGLGANVLTF. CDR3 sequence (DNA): TGTGCCAGCAGCTCTGACAGGGGGCTAGGGGCCAACGTCCTGACTTTC.

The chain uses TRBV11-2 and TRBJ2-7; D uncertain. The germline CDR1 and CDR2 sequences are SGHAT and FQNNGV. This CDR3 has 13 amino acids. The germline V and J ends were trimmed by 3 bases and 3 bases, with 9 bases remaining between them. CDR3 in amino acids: CASSFQTNYEQYF. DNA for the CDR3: TGTGCCAGCAGCTTTCAAACAAACTACGAGCAGTACTTC. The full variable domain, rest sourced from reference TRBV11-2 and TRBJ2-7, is EAGVAQSPRYKIIEKRQSVAFWCNPISGHATLYWYQQILGQGPKLLIQFQNNGVVDDSQLPKDRFSAERLKGVDSTLKIQPAKLEDSAVYLCASSFQTNYEQYFGPGTRLTVT.